This section outlines one T cell receptor (beta chain) sequence together with its context. This sample is drawn from a study of T-cell reconstitution after alpha-beta-depleted transplantation in children. The V gene's germline CDR1 is SGHTA and CDR2 FQGNSA. This CDR3 is 15 amino acids long. Deletions cut 3 bases from V and 7 bases from J, with 13 bases between. TCRbeta library preparation incorporated unique molecular identifiers. TCRdb passed the PCR reads through MiXCR, listing each CDR3 protein once. The sample has about 300,000 distinct CDR3 sequences, about 9.4% seen once. Specimen: PBMCs, collected before TCRalphabeta/CD19-depleted stem cell transplant. The clonotype was recovered from a boy under two years old with acute myeloid leukemia, due to receive a stem cell transplant. The chain uses TRBV7-2 and TRBJ1-6; D gene unclear. CDR3 DNA: TGTGCCAGCAGCTTTTTGACTGATGCAAATTCACCCCTCCACTTT. Amino acid sequence: CASSFLTDANSPLHF.